The 9 T cell receptor beta chains reported below all come from one sample, sequenced in a study of a mutant IDH1 vaccine in newly diagnosed glioma. Only in-frame clones appear in the TCRdb table, and some are missing; sequencing was by immunoSEQ multiplex PCR. The profile covers tens of thousands of clones, with 76% appearing a single time and less than 15% taken by the ten largest. Time point specified: week 35, safety follow-up. The vaccine gave 300 ug of a 20-mer mutant IDH1 peptide subcutaneously per dose. These receptors lack a known antigen. The specimen was PBMCs, collected from a glioma patient whose treatment included an IDH1 peptide vaccine. The receptors were gathered from a man aged 35 to 55 with glioma.

This clone was counted a single time. The rearrangement joins TRBV29-1 to TRBJ2-5; D unresolved. Trimming cost V 1 base and J 2 bases, with 8 bases left between them. The CDR3 length is 13 residues. Looked up from germline, CDR1 is SQVTM and CDR2 is ANQGSEA. The CDR3 region is CSVEGWEQETQYF. CDR3 DNA: TGCAGCGTTGAAGGCTGGGAACAAGAGACCCAGTACTTC.

The V and J genes are TRBV2 and TRBJ2-3; D may be TRBD2 (5 bases). Germline V lookup: CDR1 SNHLY, CDR2 FYNNEI. V dropped 5 bases and J dropped 1 base, with 10 bases sitting between them. The length of the CDR3 is 14 residues. The CDR3 nucleotides are TGTGCCAGCAGTCCCCGCGGGCGCACAGATACGCAGTATTTT. This sequence encodes CASSPRGRTDTQYF.

This clone has only a few counts. The chain has TRBV7-6 and TRBJ2-1; 15 nucleotides agree with TRBD2. The length of the CDR3 is 15 residues. Germline loops: CDR1 SGHVS, CDR2 FNYEAQ. Trimming cost V 8 bases and J 8 bases; bases outside gene matches: 7. The CDR3: CASSTGTSGRHEQFF. The CDR3 coding sequence is TGTGCCAGCTCCACCGGGACTAGCGGGAGGCATGAGCAGTTCTTC.

This sequence joins TRBV18 and TRBJ1-1, with TRBD1 matching 7 bases. Trimming at V came to 5 bases and at J to 0 bases, leaving 3 bases not matched to a gene. Germline V lookup: CDR1 KGHSH, CDR2 LQKENI. There are 14 residues in the CDR3. The CDR3 is CASSSTGVNTEAFF. Written as DNA, the CDR3 is TGTGCCAGCTCATCAACAGGGGTGAACACTGAAGCTTTCTTT.

The table lists this clone with a few counts. The CDR3 loop is CASSQDPVVGGSYNEQFF. CDR3 bases: TGCGCCAGCAGCCAAGACCCCGTAGTGGGAGGCTCCTACAATGAGCAGTTCTTC. V gene TRBV4-3 combines with J gene TRBJ2-1; D may be TRBD2 (6 bases). V lost 0 bases and J lost 0, with 15 bases in between. CDR1 and CDR2 from the germline V gene are LGHNA and YSLEER. The CDR3 extends over 18 amino acids.

CDR3 sequence: CASSLESGSSYNEQFF. Here the CDR3 DNA reads TGTGCCAGCAGCCTAGAGAGCGGGAGCTCCTACAATGAGCAGTTCTTC. The chain joins TRBV7-2 to TRBJ2-1; 8 positions match TRBD2. The V segment lost 5 bases and the J segment 0 bases; nucleotides outside the gene matches: 6. CDR1 SGHTA and CDR2 FQGNSA come from the germline V gene. This CDR3 is built from 16 residues.

This chain connects TRBV11-2 to TRBJ2-2, with D possibly being TRBD1 (7 bases). The germline V and J ends were trimmed by 6 bases and 5 bases, with 19 bases remaining between them. Germline V gene lookup returns CDR1 SGHAT and CDR2 FQNNGV. The CDR3 runs to 16 residues. CDR3 bases: TGTGCCAGCAGTCCCCAGGGGGGCGCATTAACCGGGGAGCTGTTTTTT. Protein product: CASSPQGGALTGELFF.

This clone was seen a single time. The chain has TRBV5-1 and TRBJ2-5; D ambiguous. The V and J ends lost 4 bases and 5 bases respectively, with 6 bases between them. Germline loops: CDR1 SGHRS, CDR2 YFSETQ. The CDR3 consists of 11 residues. The CDR3 spells CASSHGETQYF. CDR3 DNA: TGCGCCAGCAGCCACGGGGAGACCCAGTACTTC.

The chain combines TRBV6-1 with TRBJ2-7; TRBD1 might be the D (6 bases). This CDR3 comprises 14 residues. Germline loops: CDR1 MNHNS, CDR2 SASEGT. Trimming pared 1 base from V and 2 bases from J, leaving 9 bases between. The CDR3 DNA reads as TGTGCCAGCAGTGAAGTTTGGGGGCCCTACGAGCAGTACTTC. It yields the protein CASSEVWGPYEQYF.